The present T cell receptor beta chain was sequenced within a study of identical twins. The CDR3 covers 15 residues. The J segment lost 5 bases and the V segment lost 4 bases, leaving 11 bases of the junction unmatched. Germline CDR1 reads SGHRS; CDR2 reads YFSETQ. Unique molecular identifiers were present on cDNA, and template switching added a universal primer site. Using its own MiXCR run on the 5' RACE reads, TCRdb lists one record per CDR3 protein. The top ten clones hold around 0.52% of a sample with around 480,000 distinct CDR3 sequences, more than 13% of them seen once. This sample was shared with a second study, whose subject was yellow fever vaccine responses in identical twins.

The sequenced sample consisted of CD4+ T cells sorted from blood. This TCR derives from a woman aged 18-29 years in good health. This chain connects TRBV5-1 to TRBJ2-5; 7 nucleotides line up with TRBD1. The CDR3 is CASSSLQGLGETQYF. DNA for the CDR3: TGCGCCAGCAGCAGTCTACAGGGGCTGGGGGAGACCCAGTACTTC. Variable domain in full (rest from reference TRBV5-1 and TRBJ2-5): KAGVTQTPRYLIKTRGQQVTLSCSPISGHRSVSWYQQTPGQGLQFLFEYFSETQRNKGNFPGRFSGRQFSNSRSEMNVSTLELGDSALYLCASSSLQGLGETQYFGPGTRLLVL.